The next 23 T cell receptor beta chains were all read from a single sample in a study of T cell clonality in common variable immunodeficiency. This table comes from immunoSEQ multiplex PCR, and its TCRdb copy is limited to in-frame clones, with some not included. This sample has some 33,000 clones, each found more than once. Specimen: peripheral blood mononuclear cells. The receptors were gathered from a person between 18 and 69 years old in good health.

This clone was observed many times. The read terminates 3 residues ahead of where the CDR3 ends, so the germline J gene completes it. The chain links TRBV20-1 to TRBJ1-1; D is perhaps TRBD1 (6 bases). V shed 3 bases and J shed 7 bases, with 12 bases lying between them. The germline V gene has CDR1 DFQATT and CDR2 SNEGSKA (reference sequence). The CDR3 consists of 12 residues. The CDR3 reads CSASRTGYEAFF. The DNA read from the CDR3 is TGCAGTGCTAGCCGAACAGGGTATGAA.

This clone came up many times. The read is 3 residues too short to cover the CDR3 end, so that end is filled in from the germline J gene. The chain employs TRBV3-1 (or the pseudogene TRBV3-2) and TRBJ1-4, with D possibly TRBD1 on 5 matching bases. The CDR3 is 14 residues long. CDR1 is LGHDT and CDR2 is YNNKEL in the germline V gene (reference sequence). Trimming pared 5 bases from V and 7 bases from J, leaving 14 bases between. The CDR3 sequence: CASSIRMRGEKLFF. The part of the CDR3 DNA that was read is TGTGCCAGCAGCATACGGATGAGGGGTGAAAAA.

This clone was recorded at least ten times. The sequenced fragment ends 3 residues before the CDR3 boundary, so the rest is inferred from the germline J gene. The chain uses TRBV9 and TRBJ2-1; D perhaps matches TRBD2 (6 bases). Deletions cut 0 bases from V and 4 bases from J, with 11 bases between. Germline CDR1 is SGDLS and CDR2 is YYNGEE. The CDR3 runs to 15 residues. The part of the CDR3 DNA that was read is TGTGCCAGCAGCGTAGGTGACGGGGGATACAATGAG. As protein: CASSVGDGGYNE. From start to end, the CDR3 is CASSVGDGGYNEQFF. The variable domain in full, with the rest retrieved from reference TRBV9 and TRBJ2-1, is DSGVTQTPKHLITATGQRVTLRCSPRSGDLSVYWYQQSLDQGLQFLIQYYNGEERAKGNILERFSAQQFPDLHSELNLSSLELGDSALYFCASSVGDGGYNEQFFGPGTRLTVL.

This clone was picked up many times. The CDR3 end lies 3 residues beyond the end of the read and is filled in from the germline J gene. J is TRBJ1-1 and V is TRBV19, with a possible D match to TRBD1 (6 bases). Trimming removed 8 bases at V and 1 base at J, with 17 bases between. Germline CDR1 and CDR2: LNHDA and SQIVND (reference sequence). CDR3 length: 15 amino acids. The CDR3 region is CASSNTGTSNTEAFF. The sequenced part of the CDR3 DNA is TGTGCCAGTTCTAATACCGGGACATCGAACACTGAA. Looking up the rest from reference TRBV19 and TRBJ1-1 gives the full variable domain: DGGITQSPKYLFRKEGQNVTLSCEQNLNHDAMYWYRQDPGQGLRLIYYSQIVNDFQKGDIAEGYSVSREKKESFPLTVTSAQKNPTAFYLCASSNTGTSNTEAFFGQGTRLTVV.

This clone was recorded many times. The read halts 3 residues ahead of the CDR3 end, with the missing end drawn from the germline J gene. The chain couples TRBV14 to TRBJ2-5; 8 bases line up with TRBD2. The CDR3 is made up of 16 amino acids. With 4 bases clipped from V and 5 bases from J, the junction kept 12 bases outside the gene matches. CDR1 and CDR2 (germline): SGHDN, FVKESK. CDR3 bases read: TGTGCCAGCAGCCGTAATGCAGCGGGAGTAGGGGAGACC. Translating gives CASSRNAAGVGET. The full CDR3 protein reads CASSRNAAGVGETQYF.

This clone occurred many times. The missing CDR3 end, 3 residues past where the read stops, is filled in from the germline J gene. V and J are TRBV6-2 or TRBV6-3 and TRBJ2-3; TRBD1 matches 7 bases. This CDR3 contains 13 residues. In germline, CDR1 is MNHEY, CDR2 SVGEGT. CDR3 bases read: TGTGCCAGCAGTTCTACAGGGGAAGAGACG. Translation: CASSSTGEET. The entire CDR3 sequence reads CASSSTGEETQYF.

This clone was observed at least ten times. The read falls 3 residues short of the CDR3 end, and the missing part is taken from the germline J gene. J is TRBJ2-7 and V is TRBV11-2, with D perhaps matching TRBD1 or TRBD2 (5 bases each). Germline V gene data show CDR1 as SGHAT and CDR2 as FQNNGV. This CDR3 has 15 amino acids. The germline V and J ends were trimmed by 4 bases and 4 bases, with 17 bases remaining between them. Here the CDR3 reads CASSSTVRERYEQYF. The part of the CDR3 DNA that was read is TGTGCCAGCAGCTCGACGGTCAGGGAGAGGTACGAG.

This clone was seen at least ten times. The sequenced fragment ends 3 residues before the CDR3 boundary, so the rest is inferred from the germline J gene. The rearrangement links TRBV4-2 to TRBJ2-3, with 12 bases that match TRBD2. Germline loops: CDR1 LGHNA, CDR2 YNFKEQ. The junction had 10 bases not matched to a gene; V was cut back by 1 base and J by 5 bases. The CDR3 is 18 amino acids. CDR3: CASSQGELAGGQVDTQYF. CDR3 DNA, as far as it was read: TGTGCCAGCAGCCAAGGGGAACTAGCGGGGGGACAGGTAGATACG.

This clone was counted between two and nine times. Read data end 3 residues before the CDR3 end; the end is taken from the germline J gene. This sequence joins TRBV20-1 and TRBJ1-2, with a possible D match to TRBD1 (6 bases). The V end lost 7 bases, the J end lost 4 bases, and 10 bases lay between the germline ends. The germline V gene encodes CDR1 DFQATT and CDR2 SNEGSKA (reference sequence). This CDR3 is 11 amino acids long. The CDR3 region is CSVQGSYGYTF. The DNA read from the CDR3 is TGCAGTGTCCAGGGGAGCTATGGC.

This clone was observed many times. With the read ending 3 residues before the CDR3 end, the germline J gene is used to fill in that end. This chain joins TRBV6-2 or TRBV6-3 and TRBJ2-7; no firm D call. Trimming cost V 5 bases and J 3 bases, with 11 bases left between them. Looked up from germline, CDR1 is MNHEY and CDR2 is SVGEGT. This CDR3 is built from 13 residues. The CDR3 bases that were read are TGTGCCAGCAGTACCAGGCCGGTCTACGAG. Translated, it gives CASSTRPVYE. The whole CDR3 sequence is CASSTRPVYEQYF.

This clone was detected ten times or more. The CDR3 goes on 3 residues after the read ends, and that part is filled in from the germline J gene. The chain employs TRBV29-1 and TRBJ1-1; the D gene is possibly TRBD1 (6 bases). Trimming left V 7 bases short and J 2 bases short, with 14 bases between. The CDR3 consists of 13 residues. Germline V gene lookup returns CDR1 SQVTM and CDR2 ANQGSEA. This CDR3 reads CSGDTGLNTEAFF. The CDR3 DNA, read in part, is TGCAGCGGAGATACAGGGCTTAACACTGAA.

In this sample, this clone turned up many times. The read halts 3 residues ahead of the CDR3 end, with the missing end drawn from the germline J gene. The chain uses TRBV10-3 and TRBJ2-3, with 10 bases matching TRBD2. The CDR3 covers 16 residues. Per germline, CDR1 ENHRY and CDR2 SYGVKD. The CDR3 DNA, read in part, is TGTGCCATCAGTGAGGGACTAGCGGTCGTTCAAGAGACG. Encoded protein: CAISEGLAVVQET. The entire CDR3 sequence reads CAISEGLAVVQETQYF.

This clone was found a few times. The CDR3 goes on 3 residues after the read ends, and that part is filled in from the germline J gene. This sequence joins TRBV20-1 and TRBJ1-2; D perhaps matches TRBD1 (5 bases). Germline CDR1 is DFQATT and CDR2 is SNEGSKA (reference sequence). The length of the CDR3 is 14 residues. The chain's CDR3 is CSAPSGGGFPDYTF. The sequenced part of the CDR3 DNA is TGCAGTGCTCCGTCCGGCGGGGGGTTCCCTGAC.

Many counts were recorded for this clone. The CDR3 goes on 3 residues after the read ends, and that part is filled in from the germline J gene. V is TRBV5-1 and J is TRBJ2-5, with TRBD2 matching over 14 bases. The CDR3 length is 16 residues. The germline gives CDR1 SGHRS, CDR2 YFSETQ. The J segment lost 4 bases and the V segment lost 5 bases, leaving 7 bases of the junction unmatched. The sequenced CDR3 bases are TGCGCCAGCAGTTTTAGACTAGCGGGAGGGGTAGAGACC. Its protein is CASSFRLAGGVET. The entire CDR3 protein is CASSFRLAGGVETQYF.

This clone has at least ten counts. The read is 3 residues too short to cover the CDR3 end, so that end is filled in from the germline J gene. The rearrangement uses TRBV5-1 and TRBJ2-3; D is ambiguous. Germline V CDR1 and CDR2: SGHRS, YFSETQ. This CDR3 region has 17 residues. V dropped 4 bases and J dropped 2 bases, with 20 bases sitting between them. CDR3 loop: CASSALDGTPNTDTQYF. The part of the CDR3 DNA that was read is TGCGCCAGCAGCGCGCTTGATGGTACTCCCAACACAGATACG.

This clone has a count of ten or more. From the germline J gene comes the end of the CDR3, since the read stops 3 residues before it. The V gene is TRBV5-1, the J gene TRBJ2-2; tentative D call: TRBD1 (6 bases). This CDR3 region has 14 residues. Trimming left V 2 bases short and J 1 base short, with 6 bases between. Germline V lookup: CDR1 SGHRS, CDR2 YFSETQ. The sequenced part of the CDR3 DNA is TGCGCCAGCAGCTTAGGGGGGAACACCGGGGAG. It yields the protein CASSLGGNTGE. From start to end, the CDR3 is CASSLGGNTGELFF.

This clone was recorded many times. The read falls 3 residues short of the CDR3 end, and the missing part is taken from the germline J gene. The genes are TRBV29-1 and TRBJ2-4; tentatively, D is TRBD2 (5 bases). CDR1 SQVTM and CDR2 ANQGSEA come from the germline V gene. The CDR3 spans 12 residues. The CDR3 region is CSVVRGSYGQYF. The CDR3 DNA, read in part, is TGCAGCGTTGTACGCGGGTCCTATGGT.

This clone was counted ten times or more. The read finishes 3 residues shy of the CDR3 end, and the germline J gene is used to complete it. V usage is TRBV18 and J usage is TRBJ2-7, with D maybe TRBD2 (6 bases). Per the germline V gene, CDR1 is KGHSH and CDR2 is LQKENI. This CDR3 spans 16 amino acids. The V gene lost 1 base and the J gene lost 6 bases, with 19 bases spanning the gap. The covered CDR3 bases are TGTGCCAGCTCACCACAGTCTGGTCCAGTCGGGGGCGAG. Translated: CASSPQSGPVGGE. The whole CDR3 sequence is CASSPQSGPVGGEQYF.

This clone was seen at least ten times. The read finishes 3 residues shy of the CDR3 end, and the germline J gene is used to complete it. The chain combines TRBV7-6 with TRBJ2-1, with TRBD2 matching over 9 bases. Germline V gene data show CDR1 as SGHVS and CDR2 as FNYEAQ. V dropped 5 bases and J dropped 8; count of bases not matched to a gene: 10. This CDR3 is built from 15 residues. Incomplete CDR3 DNA: TGTGCCAGCAGCCAGGGTAGCGGGGGTGGCTATGAG. Translating it yields CASSQGSGGGYE. The full CDR3 is CASSQGSGGGYEQFF.

This clone was recorded a few times. This may arise from a read error, as a much more abundant clone is one base away. CDR3 bases read: TGTGCCAGCAGCTTGTACAGGGGGGACGAAAAG. This gives the protein CASSLYRGDEK. The entire CDR3 sequence reads CASSLYRGDEKLFF. The chain carries TRBV11-2 and TRBJ2-2; 8 bases are a match to TRBD1. The sequenced fragment ends 3 residues before the CDR3 boundary, so the rest is inferred from the germline J gene. The CDR3 has 14 amino acids. Looked up from germline, CDR1 is SGHAT and CDR2 is FQNNGV.

This clone was detected ten times or more. Incomplete CDR3 DNA: TGTGCCAGCAGCTTGCAACCCGGGACTAGCACAGATACG. As protein: CASSLQPGTSTDT. The full CDR3 is CASSLQPGTSTDTQYF. This chain links TRBV9 with TRBJ2-3; a weak D match, TRBD2 (6 bases). Read sequence stops 3 residues before the CDR3 end, and the germline J gene provides the missing end. In germline, CDR1 is SGDLS, CDR2 YYNGEE. V shed 4 bases and J shed 0 bases, with 15 bases lying between them. The CDR3 is 16 amino acids.

This clone was seen ten or more times. The sequence runs out 3 residues before the end of the CDR3; the remainder is reconstructed from the germline J gene. The chain links TRBV30 to TRBJ1-2, with D unresolved. The CDR3 length is 12 residues. In germline, CDR1 is GTSNPN, CDR2 SVGIG (reference sequence). The CDR3 DNA, read in part, is TGTGCCTGGAGAGGCGGGTCAGCAGGC. Protein sequence: CAWRGGSAG. From start to end, the CDR3 is CAWRGGSAGYTF.

Many counts were recorded for this clone. The CDR3 end lies 3 residues beyond the end of the read and is filled in from the germline J gene. The chain has TRBV5-1 and TRBJ2-2; 10 bases align to TRBD1. This CDR3 comprises 14 residues. Per the germline V gene, CDR1 is SGHRS and CDR2 is YFSETQ. The sequenced CDR3 bases are TGCGCCAGCAGTTCGACAGGGGGCAGGGAAAAG. It codes for CASSSTGGREK. The entire CDR3 is CASSSTGGREKLFF.